The 17 T cell receptor beta chains reported below all come from one sample, sequenced in a study of beta chain features in type 1 diabetes. As every portion of the isolated RNA was reverse transcribed, the sequencing read expressed TCRB transcripts. Repertoires were generated with immunoSEQ multiplex PCR, while TCRdb's copy carries only in-frame clones and drops some. The sample lists under 250,000 clones; 12% to 15% were seen once. Sequenced sample: naive CD4+ T cells from blood. These receptors all stem from a woman aged 35 to 49 in good health.

This clone has a handful of counts. The chain combines TRBV7-2 with TRBJ1-1; unclear D gene. The CDR3 extends over 16 amino acids. The V and J ends lost 0 bases and 11 bases respectively, with 22 bases between them. Germline CDR1 reads SGHTA; CDR2 reads FQGNSA. The CDR3 region has the DNA TGTGCCAGCAGCTTAGCCACAGCATTCTTTCGGACTGGCGCTTTCTTT. Its translation is CASSLATAFFRTGAFF.

This chain links TRBV2 with TRBJ1-5; 8 bases match TRBD1. The length of the CDR3 is 14 residues. V dropped 7 bases and J dropped 5; count of bases not matched to a gene: 7. Germline V gene lookup returns CDR1 SNHLY and CDR2 FYNNEI. The CDR3 DNA sequence: TGTGCCAGCAACCCACAGGGGGGTGATCAGCCCCAGCATTTT. Translation: CASNPQGGDQPQHF.

This clone was counted only a few times. As DNA, the CDR3 is TGTGCCAGCAGCTTAGGCGGACAAGGCAATCAGCCCCAGCATTTT. Amino acid sequence: CASSLGGQGNQPQHF. V is TRBV11-2 and J is TRBJ1-5; D is perhaps TRBD1 (5 bases). The CDR3 spans 15 residues. Germline CDR1 reads SGHAT; CDR2 reads FQNNGV. The V and J ends lost 1 base and 2 bases respectively, with 9 bases between them.

The V and J genes are TRBV7-8 and TRBJ2-7; perhaps TRBD1 as D (6 bases). Germline lookup yields CDR1 SGHVS and CDR2 FQNEAQ. Trimming shortened V by 3 bases and J by 5 bases, and 17 bases separated the two germline ends. CDR3 length: 15 amino acids. For the CDR3, the DNA is TGTGCCAGCAGCTTCGATACAGGGTTGGGGAACGAGCAGTACTTC. Its protein is CASSFDTGLGNEQYF.

This sequence joins TRBV5-4 and TRBJ2-5; TRBD2 matches 7 bases. The J call may be in error: the DNA end matches TRBJ2-7 better. The germline CDR1 and CDR2 sequences are SGHNT and YYREEE (reference sequence). The CDR3 has 15 residues. The CDR3 DNA sequence: TGTGCCAGCAGCTCGGTTGCTAGCGGCTCCTACGAGCAGTACTTC. It specifies CASSSVASGSYEQYF.

The table lists this clone with a few counts. The V gene is TRBV5-1, the J gene TRBJ1-1; 8 bases are shared with TRBD1. V trimming: 3 bases; J trimming: 8 bases; junction bases outside the gene matches: 6. The CDR3 covers 13 residues. Germline CDR1 and CDR2: SGHRS and YFSETQ. The chain's CDR3 is CASSSGDRTEAFF. The CDR3 region has the DNA TGCGCCAGCAGCTCCGGGGACAGGACAGAAGCTTTCTTT.

The chain combines TRBV7-6 with TRBJ2-7; no definite D call. V lost 0 bases and J lost 3, with 9 bases in between. The CDR3 contains 14 residues. Germline CDR1 and CDR2: SGHVS and FNYEAQ. CDR3 residues: CASSLAESSYEQYF. Here the CDR3 DNA reads TGTGCCAGCAGCTTAGCTGAGAGTAGCTACGAGCAGTACTTC.

This clone was counted a few times. This chain connects TRBV10-3 to TRBJ1-1; TRBD1 agrees at 10 bases. V lost 6 bases to trimming and J lost 1 base; unmatched junction nucleotides: 11. The germline V gene has CDR1 ENHRY and CDR2 SYGVKD. There are 17 residues in the CDR3. CDR3 DNA: TGTGCCATCAGGGGTGTCCCGGGACAGGGGTCGAACACTGAAGCTTTCTTT. Protein: CAIRGVPGQGSNTEAFF.

This clone was counted many times. The rearrangement links TRBV5-4 to TRBJ1-1, with TRBD1 matching over 7 bases. The V and J ends lost 10 bases and 3 bases, in that order; junction bases with no gene match: 9. Germline loops: CDR1 SGHNT, CDR2 YYREEE (reference sequence). This CDR3 has 13 residues. In DNA form, the CDR3 reads TGTGCCGCACGCGCACAGGGGTACACTGAAGCTTTCTTT. This codes for CAARAQGYTEAFF.

A few counts support this clone. J is TRBJ1-1 and V is TRBV15, with TRBD1 matching over 7 bases. Unmatched junction bases numbered 7, after V lost 3 bases and J lost 3 bases. The CDR3 consists of 15 residues. CDR1 and CDR2 from the germline V gene are LNHNV and YYDKDF (reference sequence). CDR3 in DNA: TGTGCCACCAGCAGGCCAGGGGGAGAGTACACTGAAGCTTTCTTT. Its protein product is CATSRPGGEYTEAFF.

This clone was counted only a few times. The J gene is TRBJ2-7, the V gene TRBV4-1; 7 bases line up with TRBD1. Germline assignment: CDR1 MGHRA and CDR2 YSYEKL. Trimming cost V 0 bases and J 6 bases; bases outside gene matches: 23. The CDR3 loop spans 20 amino acids. CDR3: CASSQDPGAVGGQSLAEQYF. For the CDR3, the DNA is TGCGCCAGCAGCCAAGACCCTGGGGCGGTAGGGGGCCAGAGTCTGGCCGAGCAGTACTTC.

V usage is TRBV29-1 and J usage is TRBJ1-4; D might be TRBD1 (6 bases). Trimming took 7 bases from V and 7 from J, leaving 13 bases between them. The CDR3 extends over 12 amino acids. Per germline, CDR1 SQVTM and CDR2 ANQGSEA. The CDR3: CSAVRGLEKLFF. CDR3 nucleotides: TGCAGCGCTGTGCGGGGGCTTGAAAAACTGTTTTTT.

V usage is TRBV6-5 and J usage is TRBJ1-6; D call uncertain. V gave up 5 bases and J gave up 14 bases, with 16 bases separating them. The CDR3 spans 13 residues. Germline CDR1 MNHEY, CDR2 SVGAGI. The CDR3 sequence: CASSIRLGEALHF. DNA of the CDR3: TGTGCCAGCAGTATACGCTTGGGAGAAGCCCTCCACTTT.

This clone was counted a few times. The chain combines TRBV7-9 with TRBJ2-3; 13 bases map to TRBD2. The V segment lost 7 bases and the J segment 0 bases; nucleotides outside the gene matches: 4. Germline assignment: CDR1 SEHNR and CDR2 FQNEAQ (reference sequence). The CDR3 consists of 16 residues. The CDR3 loop reads CASNRLAGGSTDTQYF. The CDR3 nucleotides read TGTGCCAGCAACCGACTAGCGGGGGGTAGCACAGATACGCAGTATTTT.

This chain uses TRBV7-2 with TRBJ2-3, with D perhaps matching TRBD1 (6 bases). The CDR3 is 16 residues long. CDR1 and CDR2 (germline): SGHTA, FQGNSA. V was trimmed by 2 bases and J by 0 bases, leaving 12 bases between them. In DNA, the CDR3 is TGTGCCAGCAGCTTAATGTCAGGGGTGAGCACAGATACGCAGTATTTT. Residues: CASSLMSGVSTDTQYF.

This clone was found a few times. The chain combines TRBV9 with TRBJ2-5; tentative D call: TRBD1 (7 bases). The CDR3 totals 15 residues. V was pared by 2 bases and J by 2 bases, with 13 bases between. Germline V gives CDR1 SGDLS, CDR2 YYNGEE. Here the CDR3 DNA reads TGTGCCAGCAGCGTCGGAGGGACAGCGCAAGAGACCCAGTACTTC. Translation: CASSVGGTAQETQYF.

This clone has only a few counts. The chain joins TRBV6-1 to TRBJ1-4; the D is unclear. The CDR3 loop spans 14 amino acids. The V and J ends lost 6 bases and 4 bases respectively, with 12 bases between them. Per germline, CDR1 MNHNS and CDR2 SASEGT. This chain's CDR3 is CASSVQSVNEKLFF. The CDR3 DNA sequence: TGTGCCAGCAGCGTACAGTCCGTTAATGAAAAACTGTTTTTT.